This TCR beta chain appears in the sequencing data of a study of blood T cell repertoires in COVID-19. Across the whole study: The United States, Italy and Spain were the sources of the acute and convalescent COVID-19 samples. The cDNA or gDNA used as material had been derived from T cells, B-cell-depleted T cells, or PBMCs.

The CDR3 is 16 amino acids. Trimming stripped 8 bases from V and 4 bases from J, with 21 bases between. Germline assignment: CDR1 LNHDA and CDR2 SQIVND (reference sequence). Original data processing: Counts of nucleated cells, estimated from reference gene primer amplification, were obtained. The protocol was immunoSEQ multiplex PCR, while the TCRdb copy is restricted to in-frame clones and leaves out a portion. D and trimming were read from the DNA, whereas the V and J calls and clone size are those reported in that table. The sample consists of about 28,000 clones, roughly 87% of them appearing once.

The source is a human donor with acute or convalescent COVID-19. The donor label of this sample is uncertain. The chain couples TRBV19 to TRBJ1-3, with D tentatively TRBD1 (5 bases). Sequencing was carried out using peripheral blood. The CDR3 here is CASDNRHNSPGNTIYF. The CDR3 nucleotides read TGTGCCAGTGACAACAGGCACAATAGTCCGGGAAACACCATATATTTT.